The 7 T cell receptor beta chains in this list originate from one sample, sequenced in a study of T cells in Graves' hyperthyroidism and ophthalmopathy. Using RNA transcripts as the source, TCR beta CDR3 regions were amplified. During a first-round RT-PCR of the TCR CDR3, the HTBI primer set was used. Each CDR3 protein is one row after TCRdb ran MiXCR on the multiplex PCR reads. In the table there are more than 300,000 distinct CDR3 sequences, less than 15% of which are singletons. Material: blood. These receptors were obtained from a woman under 30 with Graves' hyperthyroidism.

This clonotype was counted ten times or more. The rearrangement links TRBV27 to TRBJ2-2; possibly TRBD1 for D (5 bases). Germline CDR1 is MNHEY and CDR2 is SMNVEV (reference sequence). V dropped 8 bases and J dropped 2 bases, with 12 bases sitting between them. This CDR3 has 14 amino acids. CDR3 nucleotide sequence: TGTGCCAGCCGACCTCAGGGAAACACCGGGGAGCTGTTTTTT. This gives the protein CASRPQGNTGELFF.

This chain uses TRBV10-1 with TRBJ2-7; tentative D call: TRBD2 (5 bases). V was trimmed by 6 bases and J by 0 bases, leaving 12 bases between them. Germline V lookup: CDR1 WNHNN, CDR2 SYGVQD (reference sequence). This CDR3 comprises 14 residues. The CDR3 spells CASSGVFGSYEQYF. CDR3 DNA: TGCGCCAGCAGCGGGGTTTTCGGCTCCTACGAGCAGTACTTC.

This clonotype was observed at least ten times. This chain links TRBV30 with TRBJ2-3; weak D call: TRBD1 (6 bases). In germline, CDR1 is GTSNPN, CDR2 SVGIG (reference sequence). The CDR3 runs to 17 residues. Trimming removed 2 bases from V and 3 bases from J, with 21 bases in between. The CDR3 coding sequence is TGTGCCTGGAGTCCTTTCGGGGAAACAGGGTGGACAGATACGCAGTATTTT. This encodes CAWSPFGETGWTDTQYF.

This clonotype was seen at least ten times. This chain links TRBV7-8 with TRBJ2-7; 8 bases match TRBD2. This CDR3 has 17 residues. Trimming at V came to 0 bases and at J to 0 bases, leaving 7 bases not matched to a gene. Germline values: CDR1 SGHVS, CDR2 FQNEAQ. CDR3 nucleotide sequence: TGTGCCAGCAGCTTAGCTGGCGGGAGCGGGAGCTCCTACGAGCAGTACTTC. Protein product: CASSLAGGSGSSYEQYF.

This clonotype was seen only once. An end of the junction does not agree with germline; a read error may underlie this. The chain has TRBV7-9 and TRBJ2-1, with D hard to call. The CDR3 is 15 amino acids. Germline-derived CDR1 and CDR2 are SEHNR and FQNEAQ (reference sequence). The CDR3 here is CASSLARLVYNDQFF. DNA of the CDR3: TGTGCCAGCAGCTTAGCAAGATTAGTATACAATGACCAGTTCTTC.

The table lists this clonotype with many counts. This chain uses TRBV12-3 or TRBV12-4 with TRBJ2-3; TRBD2 matches at 10 bases. CDR3 length equals 15 residues. The J segment lost 6 bases and the V segment lost 6 bases, leaving 9 bases of the junction unmatched. CDR3 residues: CASSLPAGGTDTQYF. The CDR3 DNA reads as TGTGCCAGCAGCTTACCAGCGGGAGGGACTGATACGCAGTATTTT.

This clonotype was counted ten times or more. The genes are TRBV15 and TRBJ2-7, with TRBD1 matching 7 bases. Germline V gene lookup returns CDR1 LNHNV and CDR2 YYDKDF (reference sequence). Unmatched junction bases numbered 2, after V lost 0 bases and J lost 0 bases. This CDR3 is 15 amino acids long. CDR3 in amino acids: CATSRDRGSSYEQYF. For the CDR3, the DNA is TGTGCCACCAGCAGAGACAGGGGGAGCTCCTACGAGCAGTACTTC. Full variable domain (remainder filled in from reference TRBV15 and TRBJ2-7): DAMVIQNPRYQVTQFGKPVTLSCSQTLNHNVMYWYQQKSSQAPKLLFHYYDKDFNNEADTPDNFQSRRPNTSFCFLDIRSPGLGDTAMYLCATSRDRGSSYEQYFGPGTRLTVT.